The 19 T cell receptor beta chains reported below all come from one sample, sequenced in a study of long-term antiretroviral therapy in people with HIV. The libraries were made with immunoSEQ v3.0 at survey level. TCRdb's copy holds only in-frame clones and misses some; the assay was immunoSEQ multiplex PCR. The sample gives approximately 16,000 clones, 80% to 90% of which show up once; 5.2% is in the top ten. The starting material was unsorted PBMCs, obtained 0.5 years after starting antiretroviral therapy. These receptors all stem from a woman aged 35 to 49 with HIV.

The chain links TRBV18 to TRBJ1-2, with 7 bases matching TRBD1. The germline gives CDR1 KGHSH, CDR2 LQKENI. The CDR3 has 14 amino acids. J gave up 3 bases and V 6 bases, and 7 bases lay outside the gene matches. CDR3 loop: CASSLGTVDYGYTF. The CDR3 DNA reads TGTGCCAGCTCTCTTGGGACAGTTGACTATGGCTACACCTTC.

V usage is TRBV10-2 and J usage is TRBJ2-3; D unclear. The length of the CDR3 is 14 residues. V was clipped by 1 base and J by 12 bases, with 17 bases between them. Germline CDR1 reads WSHSY; CDR2 reads SAAADI. This chain's CDR3 is CASSELDPWATQYF. As DNA, the CDR3 is TGCGCCAGCAGTGAGTTGGACCCCTGGGCGACCCAGTATTTT.

This chain links TRBV6-4 with TRBJ1-2, with D possibly being TRBD1 (5 bases). The CDR3 consists of 14 residues. From germline, CDR1 is MRHNA and CDR2 SNTAGT. Trimming took off 4 bases at V and 7 bases at J, with 16 bases between the two ends. In nucleotides, the CDR3 is TGTGCCAGCAGTGGCGACCGGGGGTCGGGTGGCTACACCTTC. Its translation: CASSGDRGSGGYTF.

The chain has TRBV5-1 and TRBJ2-2; TRBD1 aligns across 7 bases. The trim removed 3 bases at V and 7 bases at J, leaving 3 bases unmatched. The CDR3 consists of 13 residues. Germline loops: CDR1 SGHRS, CDR2 YFSETQ. DNA of the CDR3: TGCGCCAGCAGCTCCACAGGGGACGGGGAGCTGTTTTTT. This translates into CASSSTGDGELFF.

The rearrangement uses TRBV4-1 and TRBJ2-1, with D possibly being TRBD1 (6 bases). The CDR3 contains 14 residues. The V gene lost 2 bases and the J gene lost 6 bases, with 11 bases spanning the gap. Germline CDR1 is MGHRA and CDR2 is YSYEKL. The CDR3 coding sequence is TGCGCCAGCAGCCAACAGACAGGTGGCAATGAGCAGTTCTTC. Its translation: CASSQQTGGNEQFF.

V is TRBV18 and J is TRBJ1-2; D is ambiguous. Germline assignment: CDR1 KGHSH and CDR2 LQKENI. The CDR3 length is 17 residues. V lost 4 bases and J 0 bases, leaving 18 bases between the germline ends. CDR3 nucleotides: TGTGCCAGCTCACTTGCCCCTGGCCGGCCAGCTAACTATGGCTACACCTTC. Protein: CASSLAPGRPANYGYTF. The whole variable domain, remainder taken from reference TRBV18 and TRBJ1-2, is NAGVMQNPRHLVRRRGQEARLRCSPMKGHSHVYWYRQLPEEGLKFMVYLQKENIIDESGMPKERFSAEFPKEGPSILRIQQVVRGDSAAYFCASSLAPGRPANYGYTFGSGTRLTVV.

This clone was recorded only once. This chain connects TRBV7-9 to TRBJ2-7; 7 bases agree with TRBD2. This CDR3 spans 16 amino acids. V gave up 5 bases and J gave up 3 bases; unmatched junction bases: 13. Germline V gives CDR1 SEHNR, CDR2 FQNEAQ (reference sequence). The CDR3 region has the DNA TGTGCCAGCAGCCCGGCAGGACTAGAGAAAAACTACGAGCAGTACTTC. Protein product: CASSPAGLEKNYEQYF.

This clone was counted between two and nine times. V and J are TRBV27 and TRBJ1-2; 7 positions match TRBD1. The CDR3 is 15 amino acids. Germline assignment: CDR1 MNHEY and CDR2 SMNVEV (reference sequence). The V segment lost 6 bases and the J segment 7 bases; nucleotides outside the gene matches: 14. The DNA for the CDR3 is TGTGCCAGCAGCCCATTAGGAAGACAGGGCGGTGGCTACACCTTC. Amino acids: CASSPLGRQGGGYTF.

The rearrangement joins TRBV7-9 to TRBJ2-5; 7 bases map to TRBD1. Trimming cost V 6 bases and J 2 bases; bases outside gene matches: 3. Germline CDR1 is SEHNR and CDR2 is FQNEAQ (reference sequence). The CDR3 sequence is 13 residues long. CDR3 protein: CASRRQGQETQYF. In DNA, the CDR3 is TGTGCCAGCAGACGACAGGGACAAGAGACCCAGTACTTC.

The genes are TRBV7-9 and TRBJ1-1; D perhaps matches TRBD1 (5 bases). CDR1 is SEHNR, CDR2 FQNEAQ, per germline (reference sequence). The V end was cut by 1 base, the J end by 0 bases, with 9 bases between. This CDR3 has 15 amino acids. For the CDR3, the DNA is TGTGCCAGCAGCTTAGGGGCGGGGGTGAACACTGAAGCTTTCTTT. Translation gives CASSLGAGVNTEAFF.

The chain joins TRBV11-2 to TRBJ2-3; D is undetermined. Germline V gene lookup returns CDR1 SGHAT and CDR2 FQNNGV. The CDR3 covers 12 residues. Trimming left V 4 bases short and J 6 bases short, with 8 bases between. The CDR3 spells CASSSSSDTQYF. As DNA, the CDR3 is TGTGCCAGCAGCTCCAGCTCGGATACGCAGTATTTT.

As regards this clone: Because it lacks the conserved phenylalanine or tryptophan at the end, this CDR3 is likely a read error. It is unclear where the CDR3 begins or ends on the DNA, so no DNA is shown, and the CDR3 is as TCRdb lists it. The rearrangement uses TRBV5-1 and TRBJ2-7; TRBD2 reflects the table's D call only, with no check against the DNA. The CDR3 is made up of 13 amino acids, end residues included. CDR1 and CDR2 from the germline V gene are SGHRS and YFSETQ. The CDR3 region is CASSLDGTSVIIL.

This clone has only one observation. This rearrangement joins TRBV2 to TRBJ1-2, with TRBD1 matching 8 bases. The junction had 11 bases not matched to a gene; V was cut back by 6 bases and J by 2 bases. The CDR3 totals 16 residues. Germline loops: CDR1 SNHLY, CDR2 FYNNEI. The CDR3 DNA reads as TGTGCCAGCAGAGGGACAGGCGGAGGGGGCAACTATGGCTACACCTTC. Its translation: CASRGTGGGGNYGYTF.

CDR3 protein: CASSLATGGLGEQYF. CDR3 DNA sequence: TGCGCCAGCAGCTTGGCGACAGGGGGACTAGGGGAGCAGTACTTC. The chain employs TRBV5-1 and TRBJ2-7; D possibly corresponds to TRBD1 (9 bases). The length of the CDR3 is 15 residues. Germline CDR1 is SGHRS and CDR2 is YFSETQ. Trimming left V 0 bases short and J 7 bases short, with 17 bases between. The entire variable domain, with the rest obtained from reference TRBV5-1 and TRBJ2-7, is as follows: KAGVTQTPRYLIKTRGQQVTLSCSPISGHRSVSWYQQTPGQGLQFLFEYFSETQRNKGNFPGRFSGRQFSNSRSEMNVSTLELGDSALYLCASSLATGGLGEQYFGPGTRLTVT.

The sample holds one count of this clone. The chain carries TRBV9 and TRBJ2-1; D might be TRBD1 (10 bases). Trimming stripped 4 bases from V and 2 bases from J, with 34 bases between. Germline assignment: CDR1 SGDLS and CDR2 YYNGEE. This CDR3 has 22 amino acids. CDR3 loop: CASSTRQGATAVVAGAYNEQFF. DNA for the CDR3: TGTGCCAGCAGCACACGACAGGGGGCGACAGCCGTGGTAGCGGGAGCCTACAATGAGCAGTTCTTC.

The genes are TRBV5-4 and TRBJ1-4, with TRBD1 as a possible D gene (6 bases). V lost 2 bases, J lost 8 bases, and 16 bases lay in between. Looked up from germline, CDR1 is SGHNT and CDR2 is YYREEE (reference sequence). The CDR3 consists of 15 residues. CDR3: CASSFFLRGEEKLFF. CDR3 DNA: TGTGCCAGCAGCTTTTTTCTCAGGGGTGAAGAAAAACTGTTTTTT.

The chain recombines TRBV5-4 with TRBJ2-7; 7 nucleotides line up with TRBD1. Germline-derived CDR1 and CDR2 are SGHNT and YYREEE (reference sequence). Trimming at V came to 2 bases and at J to 2 bases, leaving 4 bases not matched to a gene. The CDR3 sequence is 14 residues long. DNA of the CDR3: TGTGCCAGCAGCTTACAGGGGAACACCTACGAGCAGTACTTC. Protein sequence: CASSLQGNTYEQYF.

J is TRBJ1-1 and V is TRBV12-1. TRBV12-1 is listed as a pseudogene. The CDR3 totals 15 residues. CDR3: CASSSRYREDTEAFF. Here the CDR3 DNA reads TGTGCCAGCAGCTCGCGCTACAGGGAGGACACTGAAGCTTTCTTT.

This chain links TRBV11-3 with TRBJ2-7; no firm D call. Trimming cost V 0 bases and J 6 bases, with 9 bases left between them. The germline gives CDR1 SGHNT, CDR2 YENEEA. This CDR3 is 13 amino acids long. CDR3 in DNA: TGTGCCAGCAGCTTAGATAGCTCTTCCGAGCAGTACTTC. Residues: CASSLDSSSEQYF.